Listed below are T cell receptor beta chains from one sample, sequenced in a study of cytomegalovirus exposure and HLA in healthy donors. The method was immunoSEQ multiplex PCR; TCRdb's version includes in-frame clones alone and lacks a portion of them. The data hold 630 or so clones, with around half observed a single time. Sequencing was performed on PBMCs. The receptors stem from a man in his forties in good health and CMV-seronegative. Each CDR3 is given with its conserved first and last residue. Each record gives: J gene, D gene, clone size, V gene, CDR3 DNA, CDR3 protein. The D gene is left open where the match is weak. The listing skips clone size in some rows; elsewhere it reads once, few, many or a size class.

J gene: TRBJ2-1
D gene: .
clone size: .
V gene: TRBV23-1
CDR3 DNA: TGCGCCAGCAGTCAAACAACCGACATATATGAGCAGTTCTTC
CDR3 protein: CASSQTTDIYEQFF

J gene: TRBJ2-7
D gene: .
clone size: .
V gene: TRBV6-1
CDR3 DNA: TGTGCCAGCAGTGAAGGATCGGGGGGCGCAGTCCACGAGCAGTACTTC
CDR3 protein: CASSEGSGGAVHEQYF

J gene: TRBJ1-2
D gene: .
clone size: few
V gene: TRBV6-1
CDR3 DNA: TGTGCCAGCAGCCGTGGGGGGGCAGGAAACTATGGCTACACCTTC
CDR3 protein: CASSRGGAGNYGYTF

J gene: TRBJ1-2
D gene: .
clone size: once
V gene: TRBV7-9
CDR3 DNA: TGTGCCAGCAGCTCTGGGGGGTACTATGGCTACACCTTC
CDR3 protein: CASSSGGYYGYTF

J gene: TRBJ1-2
D gene: .
clone size: .
V gene: TRBV7-9
CDR3 DNA: TGTGCCAGCAGCTTGGGGGCGAATAGCTATGGCTACACCTTC
CDR3 protein: CASSLGANSYGYTF

J gene: TRBJ2-7
D gene: .
clone size: .
V gene: TRBV18
CDR3 DNA: TGTGCCAGCTCCCCCGGACAGAGTCTGAACTACGAGCAGTACTTC
CDR3 protein: CASSPGQSLNYEQYF

J gene: TRBJ2-4
D gene: TRBD2
clone size: few
V gene: TRBV7-9
CDR3 DNA: TGTGCCAGCAGCTTAGTTGGAGCGGGAGGGCCCGTAAACATTCAGTACTTC
CDR3 protein: CASSLVGAGGPVNIQYF

J gene: TRBJ1-2
D gene: .
clone size: few
V gene: TRBV2
CDR3 DNA: TGTGCCAGCAGTGGGGCACTTACTAACTATGGCTACACCTTC
CDR3 protein: CASSGALTNYGYTF

J gene: TRBJ2-1
D gene: TRBD2
clone size: .
V gene: TRBV5-1
CDR3 DNA: TGCGCCAGCAGCCTAGCGGGTTTTCACAATGAGCAGTTCTTC
CDR3 protein: CASSLAGFHNEQFF

J gene: TRBJ2-5
D gene: TRBD2
clone size: .
V gene: TRBV5-1
CDR3 DNA: TGCGCCAGCAGCTTCCCTCAGCGGGAGGTCCCGGGCCCCTCAGAGACCCAGTACTTC
CDR3 protein: CASSFPQREVPGPSETQYF